Shown below are 18 T cell receptor beta chains from a single sample sequenced in a study of OX40 agonist ivuxolimab in advanced cancers. Some clones are missing from TCRdb's copy, which holds only in-frame ones; the method was immunoSEQ multiplex PCR. The data show roughly 67,000 clones, with about 92% seen just once and over 7.5% held by the top ten. Material: CD4+ or CD8+ T cells sorted from blood, obtained in a trial of the OX40 agonist ivuxolimab. Receptors originate from an adult with an advanced solid tumor such as melanoma, head and neck, liver or kidney cancer.

The count of this clone is one. V and J are TRBV6-1 and TRBJ2-3; 7 bases align to TRBD1. This CDR3 spans 13 amino acids. The germline V gene encodes CDR1 MNHNS and CDR2 SASEGT. J was trimmed by 7 bases and V by 6 bases; bases with no gene match: 7. DNA of the CDR3: TGTGCCAGCAGGGGGACAGACCTTCATACGCAGTATTTT. Translating it yields CASRGTDLHTQYF.

A few counts support this clone. The chain combines TRBV7-6 with TRBJ2-2; TRBD1 agrees at 8 bases. The germline CDR1 and CDR2 sequences are SGHVS and FNYEAQ. V lost 6 bases and J lost 2; bases outside the gene matches: 8. CDR3 length equals 16 residues. Here the CDR3 reads CASRPRDRLNTGELFF. For the CDR3, the DNA is TGTGCCAGCAGACCCCGGGACAGGCTAAACACCGGGGAGCTGTTTTTT.

The chain joins TRBV6-1 to TRBJ1-5; no definite D call. The CDR3 sequence is 16 residues long. Looked up from germline, CDR1 is MNHNS and CDR2 is SASEGT. V lost 1 base and J lost 5, with 15 bases in between. The CDR3 loop reads CASSEGGRTPHQPQHF. The DNA for the CDR3 is TGTGCCAGCAGTGAAGGAGGGAGAACTCCTCATCAGCCCCAGCATTTT.

The gene calls are TRBV6-5 and TRBJ2-2, with D perhaps given as TRBD1 or TRBD2 (5 bases each). V lost 7 bases to trimming and J lost 5 bases, with 14 bases between them. Germline values: CDR1 MNHEY, CDR2 SVGAGI. The CDR3 totals 14 residues. CDR3 DNA: TGTGCCAGCACCGAAACTTGGGGGACCGGGGAGCTGTTTTTT. Translating gives CASTETWGTGELFF.

The chain has TRBV9 and TRBJ2-7, with D possibly matching TRBD1 (7 bases). The CDR3 loop spans 15 amino acids. V lost 2 bases, J lost 4 bases, and 16 bases lay in between. Germline CDR1 and CDR2: SGDLS and YYNGEE. DNA for the CDR3: TGTGCCAGCAGCGTTGGAGGGGGCCAATTGTACGAGCAGTACTTC. Translating it yields CASSVGGGQLYEQYF.

The gene calls are TRBV11-3 and TRBJ2-5; 9 nucleotides line up with TRBD1. Per the germline V gene, CDR1 is SGHNT and CDR2 is YENEEA. V shed 6 bases and J 1 base; nucleotides not matched to a gene: 6. The CDR3 is 15 residues long. For the CDR3, the DNA is TGTGCCAGCAGTCCCGGGACAGGGCGCCAAGAGACCCAGTACTTC. Translating gives CASSPGTGRQETQYF.

The chain couples TRBV7-3 to TRBJ2-3; perhaps D is TRBD1 or TRBD2 (6 bases each). The CDR3 consists of 14 residues. Looked up from germline, CDR1 is SGHTA and CDR2 is FQGTGA. V was trimmed by 5 bases and J by 7 bases, leaving 16 bases between them. The CDR3 nucleotides are TGTGCCAGCAGCATAGCGAGGGGGGTTAATACGCAGTATTTT. Protein sequence: CASSIARGVNTQYF.

This sequence joins TRBV15 and TRBJ2-7; D gene unclear. This CDR3 spans 13 amino acids. V gave up 1 base and J gave up 3 bases, with 7 bases separating them. Looked up from germline, CDR1 is LNHNV and CDR2 is YYDKDF (reference sequence). The CDR3 DNA is TGTGCCACCAGCAGAGCAAGGGACTACGAGCAGTACTTC. Encoded protein: CATSRARDYEQYF.

This clone was counted a few times. The chain employs TRBV5-6 and TRBJ2-4, with 7 bases aligning to TRBD1. V was clipped by 0 bases and J by 0 bases; unmatched bases: 3. CDR1 and CDR2 from the germline V gene are SGHDT and YYEEEE. The CDR3 consists of 16 residues. The CDR3 spells CASSLGTGLAKNIQYF. The CDR3 DNA reads TGTGCCAGCAGCTTGGGGACAGGCCTAGCCAAAAACATTCAGTACTTC.

The chain combines TRBV4-2 with TRBJ2-7; D is unresolved. Germline V gene data show CDR1 as LGHNA and CDR2 as YNFKEQ. The ends were cut back, 6 bases at V and 5 bases at J, with 11 bases in the middle. The CDR3 spans 12 residues. The CDR3 sequence: CASRHGRNEQYF. CDR3 coding DNA: TGTGCCAGCAGACACGGCAGGAACGAGCAGTACTTC.

This clone appeared a single time. The chain uses TRBV7-9 and TRBJ2-7; TRBD1 agrees at 9 bases. V trimming: 4 bases; J trimming: 4 bases; junction bases outside the gene matches: 8. The CDR3 spans 15 residues. Germline V lookup: CDR1 SEHNR, CDR2 FQNEAQ (reference sequence). The chain's CDR3 is CASSSPGTGLYEQYF. The CDR3 region has the DNA TGTGCCAGCAGCTCCCCCGGGACAGGGTTATACGAGCAGTACTTC.

The V gene is TRBV5-4, the J gene TRBJ2-3; TRBD1 matches 7 bases. Germline V lookup: CDR1 SGHNT, CDR2 YYREEE (reference sequence). V shed 5 bases and J 2 bases; nucleotides not matched to a gene: 8. The CDR3 has 15 amino acids. CDR3 DNA: TGTGCCAGCAGTCCGGCAGGGGGACCCACAGATACGCAGTATTTT. Protein product: CASSPAGGPTDTQYF.

This clone has just a few counts. V usage is TRBV27 and J usage is TRBJ1-1; no definite D call. V was cut by 6 bases and J by 4 bases, with 12 bases left in between. From germline, CDR1 is MNHEY and CDR2 SMNVEV (reference sequence). This CDR3 spans 13 amino acids. The CDR3 DNA is TGTGCCAGCAGGATCGGGGTGGGCACTGAAGCTTTCTTT. As protein: CASRIGVGTEAFF.

The V gene is TRBV4-3, the J gene TRBJ2-1; 9 nucleotides line up with TRBD2. Germline CDR1 LGHNA, CDR2 YSLEER. Trimming took 1 base from V and 3 from J; bases not matched to a gene: 10. This CDR3 has 18 residues. The CDR3 sequence is CASSQVHPGTSFYNEQFF. The CDR3 region has the DNA TGCGCCAGCAGCCAAGTTCACCCCGGGACTAGCTTCTACAATGAGCAGTTCTTC.

The V call is TRBV19, the J call TRBJ1-4; perhaps TRBD1 as D (5 bases). V gave up 6 bases and J gave up 5 bases, with 13 bases separating them. Germline V gene sequence: CDR1 LNHDA, CDR2 SQIVND (reference sequence). The CDR3 consists of 14 residues. CDR3 residues: CASSPGAENEKLFF. For the CDR3, the DNA is TGTGCCAGTAGCCCCGGGGCGGAGAATGAAAAACTGTTTTTT.

The genes are TRBV7-9 and TRBJ2-5; D is perhaps TRBD1 (5 bases). Germline V gene sequence: CDR1 SEHNR, CDR2 FQNEAQ (reference sequence). Trimming took off 4 bases at V and 1 base at J, with 13 bases between the two ends. The CDR3 has 15 amino acids. CDR3 DNA: TGTGCCAGCAGCTCGAGAGACAGAGCCCAAGAGACCCAGTACTTC. Its translation: CASSSRDRAQETQYF.

The chain links TRBV6-6 to TRBJ1-2; tentative D call: TRBD1 (5 bases). The CDR3 contains 14 residues. Trimming cost V 2 bases and J 6 bases, with 13 bases left between them. Germline lookup yields CDR1 MNHNY and CDR2 SVGAGI (reference sequence). As DNA, the CDR3 is TGTGCCAGCAGTTACCCCGGGGCATCGGATGGCTACACCTTC. It codes for CASSYPGASDGYTF.

The sample holds one count of this clone. The chain combines TRBV27 with TRBJ2-7, with TRBD1 identical over 7 bases. V trimming: 2 bases; J trimming: 2 bases; junction bases outside the gene matches: 9. This CDR3 comprises 16 residues. Germline V CDR1 and CDR2: MNHEY, SMNVEV (reference sequence). CDR3 residues: CASSLVAHRGPYEQYF. In DNA, the CDR3 is TGTGCCAGCAGTTTAGTCGCCCACAGGGGACCCTACGAGCAGTACTTC.